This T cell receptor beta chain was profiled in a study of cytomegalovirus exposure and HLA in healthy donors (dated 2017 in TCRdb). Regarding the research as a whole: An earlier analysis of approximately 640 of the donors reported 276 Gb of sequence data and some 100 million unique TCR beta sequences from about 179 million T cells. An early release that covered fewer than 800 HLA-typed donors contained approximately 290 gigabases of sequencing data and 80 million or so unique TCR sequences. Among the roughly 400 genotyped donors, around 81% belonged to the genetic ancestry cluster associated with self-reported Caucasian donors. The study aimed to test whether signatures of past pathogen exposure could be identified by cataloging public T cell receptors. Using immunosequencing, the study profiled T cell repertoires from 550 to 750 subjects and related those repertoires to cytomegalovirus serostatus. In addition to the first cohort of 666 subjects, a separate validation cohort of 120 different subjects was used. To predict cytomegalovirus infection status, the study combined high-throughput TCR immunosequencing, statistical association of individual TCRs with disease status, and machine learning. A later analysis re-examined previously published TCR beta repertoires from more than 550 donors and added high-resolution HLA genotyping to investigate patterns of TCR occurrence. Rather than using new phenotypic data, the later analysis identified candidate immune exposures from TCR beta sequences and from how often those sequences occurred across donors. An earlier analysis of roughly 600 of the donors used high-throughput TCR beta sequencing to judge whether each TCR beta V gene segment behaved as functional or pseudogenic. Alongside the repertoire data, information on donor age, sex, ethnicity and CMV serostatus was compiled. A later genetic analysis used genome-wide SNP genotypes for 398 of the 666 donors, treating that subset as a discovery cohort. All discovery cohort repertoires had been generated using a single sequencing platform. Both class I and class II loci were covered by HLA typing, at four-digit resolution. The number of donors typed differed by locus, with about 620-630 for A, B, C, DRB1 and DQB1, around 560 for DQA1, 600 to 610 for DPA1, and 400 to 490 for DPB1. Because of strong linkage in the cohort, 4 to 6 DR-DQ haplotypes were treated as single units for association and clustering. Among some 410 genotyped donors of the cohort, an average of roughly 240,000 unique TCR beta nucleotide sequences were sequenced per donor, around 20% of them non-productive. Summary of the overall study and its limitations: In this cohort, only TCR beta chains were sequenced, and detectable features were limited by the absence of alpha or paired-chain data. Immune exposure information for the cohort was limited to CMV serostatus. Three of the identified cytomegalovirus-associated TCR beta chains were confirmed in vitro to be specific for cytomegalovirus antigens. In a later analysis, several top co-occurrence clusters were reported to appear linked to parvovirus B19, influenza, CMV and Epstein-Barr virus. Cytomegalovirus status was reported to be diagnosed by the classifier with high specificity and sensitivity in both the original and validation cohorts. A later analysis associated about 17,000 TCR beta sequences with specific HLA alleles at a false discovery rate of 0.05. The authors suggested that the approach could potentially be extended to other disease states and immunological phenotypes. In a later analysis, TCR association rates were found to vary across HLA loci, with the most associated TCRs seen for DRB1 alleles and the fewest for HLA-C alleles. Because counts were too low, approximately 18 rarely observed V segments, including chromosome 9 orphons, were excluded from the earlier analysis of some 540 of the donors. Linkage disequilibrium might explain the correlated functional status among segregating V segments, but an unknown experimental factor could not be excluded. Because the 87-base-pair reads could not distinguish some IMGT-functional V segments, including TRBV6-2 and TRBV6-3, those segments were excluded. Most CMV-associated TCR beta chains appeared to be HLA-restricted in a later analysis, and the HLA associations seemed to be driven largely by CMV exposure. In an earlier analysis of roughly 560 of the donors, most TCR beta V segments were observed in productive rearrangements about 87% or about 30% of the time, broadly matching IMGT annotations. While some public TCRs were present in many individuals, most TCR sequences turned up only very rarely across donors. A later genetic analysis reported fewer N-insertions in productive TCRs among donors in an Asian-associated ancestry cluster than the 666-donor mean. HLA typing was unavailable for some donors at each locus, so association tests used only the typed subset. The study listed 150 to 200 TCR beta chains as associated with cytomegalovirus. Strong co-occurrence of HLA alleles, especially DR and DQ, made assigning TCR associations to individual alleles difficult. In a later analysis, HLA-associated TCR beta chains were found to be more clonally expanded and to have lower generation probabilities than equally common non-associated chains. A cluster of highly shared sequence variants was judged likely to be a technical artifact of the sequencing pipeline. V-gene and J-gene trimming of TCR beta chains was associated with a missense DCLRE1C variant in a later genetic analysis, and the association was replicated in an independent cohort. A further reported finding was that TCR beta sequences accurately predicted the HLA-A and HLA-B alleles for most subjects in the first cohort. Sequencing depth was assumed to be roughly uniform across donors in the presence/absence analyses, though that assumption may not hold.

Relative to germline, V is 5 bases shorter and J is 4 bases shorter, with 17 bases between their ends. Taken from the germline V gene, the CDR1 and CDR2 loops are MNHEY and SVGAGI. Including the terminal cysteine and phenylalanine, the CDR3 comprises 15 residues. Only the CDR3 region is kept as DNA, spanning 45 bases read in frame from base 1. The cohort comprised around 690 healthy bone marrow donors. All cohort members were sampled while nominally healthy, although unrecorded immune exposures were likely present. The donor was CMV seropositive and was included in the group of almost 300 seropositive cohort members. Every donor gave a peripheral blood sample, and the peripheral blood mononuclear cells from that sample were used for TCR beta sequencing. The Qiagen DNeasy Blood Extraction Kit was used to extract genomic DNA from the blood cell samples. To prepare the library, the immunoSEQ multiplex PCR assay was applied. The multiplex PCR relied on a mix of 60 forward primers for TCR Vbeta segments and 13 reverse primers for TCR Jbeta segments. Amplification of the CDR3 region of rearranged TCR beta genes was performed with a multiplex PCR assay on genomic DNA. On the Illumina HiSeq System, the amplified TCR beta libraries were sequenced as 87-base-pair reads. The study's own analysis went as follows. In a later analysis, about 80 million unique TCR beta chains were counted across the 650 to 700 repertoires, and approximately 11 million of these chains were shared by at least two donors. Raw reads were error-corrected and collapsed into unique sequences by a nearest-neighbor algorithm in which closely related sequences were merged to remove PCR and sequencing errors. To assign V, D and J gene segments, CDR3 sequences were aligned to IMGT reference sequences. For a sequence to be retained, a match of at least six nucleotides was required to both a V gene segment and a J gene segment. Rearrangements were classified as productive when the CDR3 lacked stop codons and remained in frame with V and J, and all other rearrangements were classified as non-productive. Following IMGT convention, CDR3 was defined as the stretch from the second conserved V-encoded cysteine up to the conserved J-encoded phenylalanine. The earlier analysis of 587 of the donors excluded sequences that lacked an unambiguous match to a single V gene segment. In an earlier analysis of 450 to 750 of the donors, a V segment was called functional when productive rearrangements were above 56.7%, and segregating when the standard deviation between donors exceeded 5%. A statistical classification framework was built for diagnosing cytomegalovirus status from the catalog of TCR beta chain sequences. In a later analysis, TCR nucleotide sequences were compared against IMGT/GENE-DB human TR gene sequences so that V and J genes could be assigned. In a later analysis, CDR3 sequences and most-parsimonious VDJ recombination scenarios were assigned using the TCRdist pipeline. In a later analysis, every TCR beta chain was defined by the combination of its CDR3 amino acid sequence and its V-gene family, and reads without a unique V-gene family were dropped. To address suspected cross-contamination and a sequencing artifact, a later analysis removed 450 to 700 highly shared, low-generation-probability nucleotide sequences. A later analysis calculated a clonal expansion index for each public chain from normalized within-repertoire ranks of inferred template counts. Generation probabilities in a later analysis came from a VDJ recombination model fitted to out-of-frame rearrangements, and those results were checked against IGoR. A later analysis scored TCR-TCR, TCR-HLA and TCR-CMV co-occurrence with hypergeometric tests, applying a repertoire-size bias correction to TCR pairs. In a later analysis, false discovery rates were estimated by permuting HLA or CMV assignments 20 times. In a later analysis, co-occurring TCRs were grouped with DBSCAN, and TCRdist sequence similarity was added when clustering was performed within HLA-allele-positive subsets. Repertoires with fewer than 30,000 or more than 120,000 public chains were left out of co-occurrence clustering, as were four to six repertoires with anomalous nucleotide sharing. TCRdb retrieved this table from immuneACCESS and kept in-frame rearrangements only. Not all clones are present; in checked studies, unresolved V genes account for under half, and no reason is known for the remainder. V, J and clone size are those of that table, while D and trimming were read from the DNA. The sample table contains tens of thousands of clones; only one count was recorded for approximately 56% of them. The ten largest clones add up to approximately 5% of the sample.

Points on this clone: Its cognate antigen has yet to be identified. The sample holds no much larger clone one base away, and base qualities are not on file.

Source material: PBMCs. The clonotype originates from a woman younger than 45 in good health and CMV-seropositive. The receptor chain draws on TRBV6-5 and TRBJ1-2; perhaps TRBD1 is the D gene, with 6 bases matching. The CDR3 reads CASSNDWTVSYGYTF. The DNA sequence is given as TGTGCCAGCAGTAACGACTGGACAGTGAGCTATGGCTACACCTTC.